This TCR beta chain was observed in a study of shared clonotypes between healthy human individuals. This CDR3 spans 18 amino acids. J was trimmed by 4 bases and V by 3 bases; bases with no gene match: 17. The V gene's germline CDR1 is SEHNR and CDR2 FQNEAQ (reference sequence). Profiled with immunoSEQ multiplex PCR; TCRdb holds only in-frame clones, not every one. The sample contains approximately 1,500,000 clones, approximately 98% of which appear only once. Sequenced input: naive CD4+ T cells sorted from blood. The sample's subset: CD45RA+ positively selected. This sequence joins TRBV7-9 and TRBJ2-5; 7 bases are a match to TRBD1. This receptor was identified in a man aged 30 to 39 in good health. CDR3 in amino acids: CASSFGTPQGGSGETQYF. The CDR3 DNA follows: TGTGCCAGCAGCTTCGGTACCCCACAAGGGGGCTCGGGAGAGACCCAGTACTTC.